This record looks at one TCR beta chain sequence and its context. The sample comes from a study of identical twins. A universal primer binding site was introduced by template switching. The final cDNA contained unique molecular identifiers. One entry per CDR3 protein, called by TCRdb with MiXCR from the 5' RACE reads. This table holds 200,000 to 300,000 distinct CDR3 sequences, 7.5% found once. Per the germline V gene, CDR1 is LNHDA and CDR2 is SQIVND (reference sequence). V shed 4 bases and J shed 2 bases, with 8 bases lying between them. The CDR3 consists of 13 residues. These data also formed part of another study, on yellow fever vaccine responses in identical twins.

The chain has TRBV19 and TRBJ1-1, with D perhaps matching TRBD1 (5 bases). Sample: CD8+ T cells sorted from blood. The sequence was collected from a woman aged 18-29 years in good health. Written as DNA, the CDR3 is TGTGCCAGTAGTAGCAGGGAAAACACTGAAGCTTTCTTT. It translates to CASSSRENTEAFF.